This T cell receptor (beta chain) came from a study of CD8+ T cells in alopecia areata. Study-level information: Affected scalp percentage set treated patients' severity scores.

Between the trimmed V and J ends, which lost 2 bases and 3 bases, there was a span of 10 bases. Germline CDR1 reads GTSNPN; CDR2 reads SVGIG (reference sequence). This CDR3 comprises 14 residues. The treatment here: oral pan-JAK inhibitor, 5-10 mg twice daily. RNA, once extracted, was reverse transcribed into cDNA for use as the sequencing template. The repertoire was sequenced with immunoSEQ multiplex PCR; TCRdb's copy has only in-frame clones and lacks some. The repertoire includes about 210,000 clones, just over 65% of them detected once, and 1.2% sits in the top ten. This specimen consisted of CD4+ T cells sorted from blood, obtained at approximately week 44, from a patient treated with tofacitinib. The origin of this receptor is a human donor with alopecia areata. This rearrangement joins TRBV30 to TRBJ2-2, with a tentative D call TRBD2 (6 bases). The DNA for the CDR3 is TGTGCCTGGAGTTCCGGGGGACACACCGGGGAGCTGTTTTTT. Translation gives CAWSSGGHTGELFF.